The source of this TCR beta chain is a study of glioma-infiltrating T cells after dendritic cell vaccination. Across the whole study: Dendritic cell vaccination trial patients had either newly diagnosed or recurrent glioblastoma. Monocyte-derived dendritic cells, cultured six to seven days with IL-4 and GM-CSF, were pulsed with autologous tumor lysate.

Clones were sequenced by immunoSEQ multiplex PCR, and TCRdb holds only the in-frame ones, with some missing. Altogether 55,000 to 70,000 clones are present, approximately 78% being singletons, with the ten largest covering about 10%. The specimen was blood, collected before dendritic cell vaccination. This clonotype originated in a human donor with glioblastoma.

The CDR3: CASSLDGPGQGYNEQFF. The CDR3 DNA is TGTGCCAGCAGCTTAGATGGTCCCGGGCAGGGATACAATGAGCAGTTCTTC. The chain uses TRBV11-3 and TRBJ2-1, with a possible D match to TRBD1 (5 bases). The CDR3 is made up of 17 amino acids. The germline V gene encodes CDR1 SGHNT and CDR2 YENEEA. V was shortened by 0 bases and J by 4 bases, with 16 bases between the two germline ends.